Listed below are T cell receptor beta chains from one sample, sequenced in a study of T-cell memory formation after mild COVID-19. TCRdb passed the 5' RACE reads through MiXCR, listing each CDR3 protein once. The sample consists of 470,000 or so distinct CDR3 sequences, roughly 18% of them appearing once. Source material: PBMCs or a T cell subset sorted from them (not recorded which). The receptors stem from an adult woman who had mild COVID-19 (a few samples of this study predate the infection). Cell type and time point are not known. CDR3s include the opening cysteine and the closing phenylalanine or tryptophan. Fields, in order: CDR3 DNA, CDR3 protein, J gene, V gene, clone size, D gene. D genes are given only for firm matches. A row's size may be missing; if present it is once, few, many or a size class.

CDR3nt: TGTGCCAGCAGCCAAGATAGGGGTACAAGTTCCGAGCAGTTCTTC; CDR3aa: CASSQDRGTSSEQFF; j_gene: TRBJ2-1; v_gene: TRBV4-2; abundance: few; d_gene: .
CDR3nt: TGTGCCAGCAGCACCGGGTCCTTCTACGAGCAGTACTTC; CDR3aa: CASSTGSFYEQYF; j_gene: TRBJ2-7; v_gene: TRBV27; abundance: once; d_gene: .
CDR3nt: TGCGCCAGCAGCCACGGGACAGGGTTCAATGAGCAGTTCTTC; CDR3aa: CASSHGTGFNEQFF; j_gene: TRBJ2-1; v_gene: TRBV5-1; abundance: few; d_gene: TRBD1
CDR3nt: TGCAGCGTTGCGCCGGGACAGGGCAGCACCGGGGAGCTGTTTTTT; CDR3aa: CSVAPGQGSTGELFF; j_gene: TRBJ2-2; v_gene: TRBV29-1; abundance: few; d_gene: TRBD1
CDR3nt: TGTGCCACCAGCAGCCGCCCGCGGGGTTTTGGAAACACCATATATTTT; CDR3aa: CATSSRPRGFGNTIYF; j_gene: TRBJ1-3; v_gene: TRBV15; abundance: .; d_gene: .
CDR3nt: TGCGCCAGCAGCCAAGAGGGCCGGGAATTCTACGAGCAGTACTTC; CDR3aa: CASSQEGREFYEQYF; j_gene: TRBJ2-7; v_gene: TRBV4-3; abundance: .; d_gene: .
CDR3nt: TGTGCCAGCAGCTTGAGCATAGGCCAAGACTCCTACGAGCAGTACTTC; CDR3aa: CASSLSIGQDSYEQYF; j_gene: TRBJ2-7; v_gene: TRBV5-4; abundance: .; d_gene: .
CDR3nt: TGTGCCAGCAGTTACTCGTATAACACCGCTAACTATGGCTACACCTTC; CDR3aa: CASSYSYNTANYGYTF; j_gene: TRBJ1-2; v_gene: TRBV6-5; abundance: few; d_gene: .
CDR3nt: TGTGCCAGCAGTGAAGGGGGCTTCAGGGAGACCAAGTACTTC; CDR3aa: CASSEGGFRETKYF; j_gene: TRBJ2-5; v_gene: TRBV6-1; abundance: few; d_gene: .
CDR3nt: TGTGCCAGCAGCTTGGAGGTTAATTACGAGCAGTACTTC; CDR3aa: CASSLEVNYEQYF; j_gene: TRBJ2-7; v_gene: TRBV5-4; abundance: few; d_gene: .
CDR3nt: TGCGCCAGCAAACAGGTTTTAGCATCTGGGGCCAACGTCCTGACTTTC; CDR3aa: CASKQVLASGANVLTF; j_gene: TRBJ2-6; v_gene: TRBV5-1; abundance: few; d_gene: .
CDR3nt: TGTGCCAGCAGCCAGAAAGTAGCGGGGGCCAGAGCCCAAGAGACCCAGTACTTC; CDR3aa: CASSQKVAGARAQETQYF; j_gene: TRBJ2-5; v_gene: TRBV4-2; abundance: .; d_gene: TRBD2
CDR3nt: TGTGCCGGCGGGGGGGGTGAGACCCAGTACTTC; CDR3aa: CAGGGGETQYF; j_gene: TRBJ2-5; v_gene: TRBV10-3; abundance: few; d_gene: TRBD2
CDR3nt: TGTGCCAGCAGCTTGTCGGGTAGCGGGAGTAGACTCTACGAGCAGTACTTC; CDR3aa: CASSLSGSGSRLYEQYF; j_gene: TRBJ2-7; v_gene: TRBV7-9; abundance: .; d_gene: TRBD2
CDR3nt: TGTGCCAGCAGCGTAGCGGGGATAGATACGCAGTATTTT; CDR3aa: CASSVAGIDTQYF; j_gene: TRBJ2-3; v_gene: TRBV9; abundance: few; d_gene: .
CDR3nt: TGCGCCAGCAGCCAAGACCTTAGCGGAGGCTACGAGCAGTACTTC; CDR3aa: CASSQDLSGGYEQYF; j_gene: TRBJ2-7; v_gene: TRBV4-1; abundance: few; d_gene: .
CDR3nt: TGCGCCAGCAGCCAAGAAGGACGTAGAACCGGGGAGCTGTTTTTT; CDR3aa: CASSQEGRRTGELFF; j_gene: TRBJ2-2; v_gene: TRBV4-3; abundance: many; d_gene: .
CDR3nt: TGTGCCAGCAGCTTAGACACGGAGAGCCTTGGGGGCCAGTACTTC; CDR3aa: CASSLDTESLGGQYF; j_gene: TRBJ2-5; v_gene: TRBV7-7; abundance: .; d_gene: .
CDR3nt: TGTGCCAGCAGTTCAACCGGGACAGTGAACACTGAAGCTTTCTTT; CDR3aa: CASSSTGTVNTEAFF; j_gene: TRBJ1-1; v_gene: TRBV7-2; abundance: .; d_gene: TRBD1
CDR3nt: TGTGCCAGCAGCCCCTCGGGGATCTACAATGAGCAGTTCTTC; CDR3aa: CASSPSGIYNEQFF; j_gene: TRBJ2-1; v_gene: TRBV27; abundance: .; d_gene: .
CDR3nt: TGTGCCAGCAGTCTGGAAACAGGGTGGACTGAAGCTTTCTTT; CDR3aa: CASSLETGWTEAFF; j_gene: TRBJ1-1; v_gene: TRBV12-3/TRBV12-4; abundance: many; d_gene: .
CDR3nt: TGTGCCACCAGTGATTCAGGACAGGGGGACCCTGAGCAGTTCTTC; CDR3aa: CATSDSGQGDPEQFF; j_gene: TRBJ2-1; v_gene: TRBV24-1; abundance: few; d_gene: TRBD1
CDR3nt: TGTGCCAGCAGTTTAAGCATATATGGCTACACCTTC; CDR3aa: CASSLSIYGYTF; j_gene: TRBJ1-2; v_gene: TRBV12-3/TRBV12-4; abundance: few; d_gene: .
CDR3nt: TGTGCCAGCAGCTCCCCTAGCGGTCCGACCTACAATGAGCAGTTCTTC; CDR3aa: CASSSPSGPTYNEQFF; j_gene: TRBJ2-1; v_gene: TRBV7-9; abundance: few; d_gene: TRBD2
CDR3nt: TGTGCCAGCAGCCCAGGGGATAACGGTGGCTACACCTTC; CDR3aa: CASSPGDNGGYTF; j_gene: TRBJ1-2; v_gene: TRBV6-5; abundance: many; d_gene: .
CDR3nt: TGTGCTAGTGGCTGTGGCCAGGTTGGTTTCAAAGAGCCCCAGCATTTT; CDR3aa: CASGCGQVGFKEPQHF; j_gene: TRBJ1-5; v_gene: TRBV12-5; abundance: few; d_gene: .
CDR3nt: TGTGCCAGCAGTTCTAGCGGGAGGGAAGAGACCCAGTACTTC; CDR3aa: CASSSSGREETQYF; j_gene: TRBJ2-5; v_gene: TRBV12-3/TRBV12-4; abundance: .; d_gene: TRBD2
CDR3nt: TGTGCCAGCAGCGAGGGAGCTGTCACGGTAGCCGAAGAGACCCAGTACTTC; CDR3aa: CASSEGAVTVAEETQYF; j_gene: TRBJ2-5; v_gene: TRBV9; abundance: .; d_gene: .